The T cell receptor (beta chain) under discussion was sequenced for a study of glioma-infiltrating T cells after dendritic cell vaccination. Only patients with spare fresh-frozen tumor and over two years of follow-up were included. In germline, CDR1 is SGHRS, CDR2 YFSETQ. The CDR3 loop spans 15 amino acids. V was clipped by 4 bases and J by 1 base; unmatched bases: 5. TCRdb's copy holds only in-frame clones and misses some; the assay was immunoSEQ multiplex PCR. The table records more than 85,000 clones, more than 75% of them present only once. Source: blood, taken before dendritic cell vaccination. This TCR derives from a human donor with glioblastoma. The rearrangement joins TRBV5-1 to TRBJ1-2; 9 bases align to TRBD1. DNA of the CDR3: TGCGCCAGCAGCCGGACAGGGGCACTTAACTATGGCTACACCTTC. This gives the protein CASSRTGALNYGYTF.